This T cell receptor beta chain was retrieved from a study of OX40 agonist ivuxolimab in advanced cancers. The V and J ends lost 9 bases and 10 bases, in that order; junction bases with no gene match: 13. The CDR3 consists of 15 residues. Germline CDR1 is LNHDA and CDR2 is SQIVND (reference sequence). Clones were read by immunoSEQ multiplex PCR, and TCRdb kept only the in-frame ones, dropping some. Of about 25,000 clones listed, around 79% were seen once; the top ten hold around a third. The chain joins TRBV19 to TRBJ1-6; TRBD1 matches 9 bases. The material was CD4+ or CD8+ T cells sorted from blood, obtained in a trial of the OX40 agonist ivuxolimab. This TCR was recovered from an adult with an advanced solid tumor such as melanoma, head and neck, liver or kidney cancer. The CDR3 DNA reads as TGTGCCAGGCAGCCTCGGGACAGGGCTCGCTCACCCCTCCACTTT. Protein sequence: CARQPRDRARSPLHF.